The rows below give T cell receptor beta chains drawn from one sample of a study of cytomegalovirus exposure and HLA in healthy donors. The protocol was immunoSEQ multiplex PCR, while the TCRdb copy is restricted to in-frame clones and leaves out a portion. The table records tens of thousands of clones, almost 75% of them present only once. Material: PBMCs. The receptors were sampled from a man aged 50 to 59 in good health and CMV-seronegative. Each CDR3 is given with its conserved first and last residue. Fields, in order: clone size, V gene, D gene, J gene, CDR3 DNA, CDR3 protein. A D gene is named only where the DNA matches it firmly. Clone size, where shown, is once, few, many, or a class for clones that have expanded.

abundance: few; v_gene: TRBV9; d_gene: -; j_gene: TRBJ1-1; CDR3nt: TGTGCCAGCAGCGTACTGACAGCCCAATACAACACTGAAGCTTTCTTT; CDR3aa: CASSVLTAQYNTEAFF
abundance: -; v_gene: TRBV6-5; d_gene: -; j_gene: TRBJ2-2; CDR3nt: TGTGCCAGCAGTTCCCTCCCCGGGACACCGGGGGAGCTGTTTTTT; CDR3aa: CASSSLPGTPGELFF
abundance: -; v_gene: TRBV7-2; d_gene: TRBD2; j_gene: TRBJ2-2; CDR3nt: TGTGCCAGCAGCTCCCCGGGACTAGCGGGACTAACGAACACCGGGGAGCTGTTTTTT; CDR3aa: CASSSPGLAGLTNTGELFF
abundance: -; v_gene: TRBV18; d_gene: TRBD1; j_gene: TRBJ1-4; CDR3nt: TGTGCCAGCTCACCGGACAGGGGATATGAAAAACTGTTTTTT; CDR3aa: CASSPDRGYEKLFF
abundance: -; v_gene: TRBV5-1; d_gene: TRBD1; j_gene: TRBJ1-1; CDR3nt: TGCGCCAGCAGATGGGACAGGGGGGGCCTAGCTTTCTTT; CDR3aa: CASRWDRGGLAFF
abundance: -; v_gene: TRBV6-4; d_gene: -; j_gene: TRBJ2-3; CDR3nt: TGTGCCAGCAGTGATAGCAGGGGCAGCACAGATACGCAGTATTTT; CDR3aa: CASSDSRGSTDTQYF
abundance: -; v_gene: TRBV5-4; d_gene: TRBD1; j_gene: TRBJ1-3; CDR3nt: TGTGCCAGCAGCTCGAACAGGGGGCCTGGAAACACCATATATTTT; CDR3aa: CASSSNRGPGNTIYF
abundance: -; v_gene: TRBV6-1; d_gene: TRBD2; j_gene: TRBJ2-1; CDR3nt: TGTGCCAGCAGTGTTAGCGGGTTCTCCTACAATGAGCAGTTCTTC; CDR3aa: CASSVSGFSYNEQFF
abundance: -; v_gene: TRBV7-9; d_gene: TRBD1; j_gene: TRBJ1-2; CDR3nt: TGTGCCAGCAGCGGGGCGACAGGGCAAATTTATGGCTACACCTTC; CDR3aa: CASSGATGQIYGYTF
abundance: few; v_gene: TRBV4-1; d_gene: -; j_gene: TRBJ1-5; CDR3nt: TGCGCCAGCAGCCCCGGTGAATGGAGCAATCAGCCCCAGCATTTT; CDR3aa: CASSPGEWSNQPQHF
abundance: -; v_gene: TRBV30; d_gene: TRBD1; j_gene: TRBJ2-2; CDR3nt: TGTGCCTGGAGTAAGGGGACAGGGACCGGGGAGCTGTTTTTT; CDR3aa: CAWSKGTGTGELFF
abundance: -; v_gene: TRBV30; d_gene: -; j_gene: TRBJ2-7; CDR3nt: TGTGCCTGGAGTGTCTTCGTAGCCGAGCAGTACTTC; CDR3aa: CAWSVFVAEQYF
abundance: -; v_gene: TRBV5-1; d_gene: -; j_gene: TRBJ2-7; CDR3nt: TGCGCCAGCAGCTTGGCTCTTAGCGGAGGAGCAAGCTCCTACGAGCAGTACTTC; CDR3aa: CASSLALSGGASSYEQYF
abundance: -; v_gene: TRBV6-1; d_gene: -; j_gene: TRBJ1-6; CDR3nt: TGTGCCAGCAGTGGGGGTGCCAGGGATAATTCACCCCTCCACTTT; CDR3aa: CASSGGARDNSPLHF
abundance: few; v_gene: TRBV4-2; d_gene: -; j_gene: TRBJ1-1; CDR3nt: TGTGCCAGCAGCCAAGAGATCGGAGGGTCCGGGCGAATTTTAGGGAACACTGAAGCTTTCTTT; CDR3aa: CASSQEIGGSGRILGNTEAFF
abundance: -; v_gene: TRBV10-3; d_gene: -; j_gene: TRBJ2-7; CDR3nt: TGTGCCATCACCTCGGACAGATACGAGCAGTACTTC; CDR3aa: CAITSDRYEQYF
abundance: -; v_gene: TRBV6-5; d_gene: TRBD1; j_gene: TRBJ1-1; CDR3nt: TGTGCCAGCAGTCCCCGGGACAGTGAAGCTTTCTTT; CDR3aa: CASSPRDSEAFF
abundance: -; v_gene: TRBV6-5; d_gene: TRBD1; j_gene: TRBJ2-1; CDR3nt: TGTGCCAGCAGTTACTCCAGGGGGTGGGATGAGCAGTTCTTC; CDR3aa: CASSYSRGWDEQFF
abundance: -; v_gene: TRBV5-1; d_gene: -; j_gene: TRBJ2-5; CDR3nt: TGCGCCAGCAGCCCACCACAGGGCCCAGAACTCCAGTACTTC; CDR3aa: CASSPPQGPELQYF
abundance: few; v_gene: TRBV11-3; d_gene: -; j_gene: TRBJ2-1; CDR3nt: TGTGCCAGCAGTGGACTTTTTACCAATGAGCAGTTCTTC; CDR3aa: CASSGLFTNEQFF
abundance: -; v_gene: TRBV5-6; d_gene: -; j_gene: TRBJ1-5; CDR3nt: TGTGCCAGCAGCTTCTGGCGGGGTACTAATCAGCCCCAGCATTTT; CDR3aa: CASSFWRGTNQPQHF
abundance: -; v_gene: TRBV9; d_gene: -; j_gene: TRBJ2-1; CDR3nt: TGTGCCAGCAGCGTAGTGGGTAGCGTCGATGAGCAGTTCTTC; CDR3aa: CASSVVGSVDEQFF